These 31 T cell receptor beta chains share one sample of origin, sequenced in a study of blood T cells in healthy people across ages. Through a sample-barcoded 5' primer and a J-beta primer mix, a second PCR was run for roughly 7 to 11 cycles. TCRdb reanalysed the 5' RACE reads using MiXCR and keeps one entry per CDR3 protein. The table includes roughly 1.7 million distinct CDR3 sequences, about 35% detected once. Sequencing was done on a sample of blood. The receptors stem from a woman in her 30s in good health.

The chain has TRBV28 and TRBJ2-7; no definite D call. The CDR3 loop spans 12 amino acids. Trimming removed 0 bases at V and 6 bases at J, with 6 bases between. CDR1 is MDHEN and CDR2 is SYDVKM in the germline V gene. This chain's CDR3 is CASSLWVGEQYF. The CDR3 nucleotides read TGTGCCAGCAGTTTATGGGTGGGCGAGCAGTACTTC.

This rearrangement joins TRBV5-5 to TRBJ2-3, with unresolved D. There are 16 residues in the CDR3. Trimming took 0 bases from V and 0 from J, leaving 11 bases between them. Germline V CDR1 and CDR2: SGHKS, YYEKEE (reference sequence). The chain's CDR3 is CASSLVALPSTDTQYF. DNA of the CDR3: TGTGCCAGCAGCTTGGTTGCCCTTCCAAGCACAGATACGCAGTATTTT.

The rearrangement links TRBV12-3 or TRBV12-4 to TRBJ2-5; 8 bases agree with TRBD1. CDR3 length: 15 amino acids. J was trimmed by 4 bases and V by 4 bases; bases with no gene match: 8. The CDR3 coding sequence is TGTGCCAGCAGTTCAAAGACAGGGGCCTCAGAGACCCAGTACTTC. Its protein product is CASSSKTGASETQYF.

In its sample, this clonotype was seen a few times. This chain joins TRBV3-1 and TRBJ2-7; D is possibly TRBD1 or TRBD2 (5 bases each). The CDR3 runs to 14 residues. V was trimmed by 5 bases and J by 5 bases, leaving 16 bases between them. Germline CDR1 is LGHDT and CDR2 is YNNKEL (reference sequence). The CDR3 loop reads CASSGGIMGDEQYF. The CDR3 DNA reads TGTGCCAGCAGCGGAGGTATTATGGGGGACGAGCAGTACTTC.

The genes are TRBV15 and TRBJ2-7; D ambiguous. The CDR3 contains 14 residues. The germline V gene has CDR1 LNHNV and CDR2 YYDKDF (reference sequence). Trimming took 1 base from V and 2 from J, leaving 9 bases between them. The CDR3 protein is CATSRGVTTYEQYF. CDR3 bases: TGTGCCACCAGCAGAGGTGTCACTACCTACGAGCAGTACTTC. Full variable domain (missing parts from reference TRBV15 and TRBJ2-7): DAMVIQNPRYQVTQFGKPVTLSCSQTLNHNVMYWYQQKSSQAPKLLFHYYDKDFNNEADTPDNFQSRRPNTSFCFLDIRSPGLGDTAMYLCATSRGVTTYEQYFGPGTRLTVT.

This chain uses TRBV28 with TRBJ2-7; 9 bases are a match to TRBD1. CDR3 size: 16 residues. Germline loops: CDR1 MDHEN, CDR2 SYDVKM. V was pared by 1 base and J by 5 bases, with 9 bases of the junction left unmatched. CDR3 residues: CASSLSWGQGNHEQYF. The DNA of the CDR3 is TGTGCCAGCAGTTTATCCTGGGGACAGGGTAACCACGAGCAGTACTTC.

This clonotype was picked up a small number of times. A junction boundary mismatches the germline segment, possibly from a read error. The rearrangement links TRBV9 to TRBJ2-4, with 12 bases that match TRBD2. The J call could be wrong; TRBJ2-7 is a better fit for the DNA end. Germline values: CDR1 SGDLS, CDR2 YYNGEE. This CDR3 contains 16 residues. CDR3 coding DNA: TGTGCCAGTAGCGTAGGACCTAGCGGGGGGGCATTCGAGCAGTACTTC. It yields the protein CASSVGPSGGAFEQYF.

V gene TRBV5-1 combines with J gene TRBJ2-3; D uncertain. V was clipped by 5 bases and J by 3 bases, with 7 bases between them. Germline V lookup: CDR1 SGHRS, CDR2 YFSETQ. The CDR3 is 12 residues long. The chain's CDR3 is CASRRETDTQYF. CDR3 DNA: TGCGCCAGCAGGCGAGAGACAGATACGCAGTATTTT. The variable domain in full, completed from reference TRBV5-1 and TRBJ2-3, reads KAGVTQTPRYLIKTRGQQVTLSCSPISGHRSVSWYQQTPGQGLQFLFEYFSETQRNKGNFPGRFSGRQFSNSRSEMNVSTLELGDSALYLCASRRETDTQYFGPGTRLTVL.

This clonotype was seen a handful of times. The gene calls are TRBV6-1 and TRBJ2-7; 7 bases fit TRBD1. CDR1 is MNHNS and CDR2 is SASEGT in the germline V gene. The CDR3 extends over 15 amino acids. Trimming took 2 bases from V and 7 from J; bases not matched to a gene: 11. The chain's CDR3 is CASSERRDRATEQYF. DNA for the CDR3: TGTGCCAGCAGTGAACGCCGGGACAGAGCTACGGAGCAGTACTTC.

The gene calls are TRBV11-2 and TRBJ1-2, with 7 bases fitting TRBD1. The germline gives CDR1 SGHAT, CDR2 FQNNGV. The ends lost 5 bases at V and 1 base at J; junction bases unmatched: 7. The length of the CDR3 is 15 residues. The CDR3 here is CASSLTGTVNYGYTF. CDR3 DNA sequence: TGTGCCAGCAGCCTTACCGGGACAGTTAACTATGGCTACACCTTC.

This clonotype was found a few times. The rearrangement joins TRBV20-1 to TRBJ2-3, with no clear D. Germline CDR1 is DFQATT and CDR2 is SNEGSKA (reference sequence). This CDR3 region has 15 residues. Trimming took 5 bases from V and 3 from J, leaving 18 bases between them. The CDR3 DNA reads TGCAGTGCTGAGGCCCACGAAGGAAGTACAGATACGCAGTATTTT. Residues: CSAEAHEGSTDTQYF.

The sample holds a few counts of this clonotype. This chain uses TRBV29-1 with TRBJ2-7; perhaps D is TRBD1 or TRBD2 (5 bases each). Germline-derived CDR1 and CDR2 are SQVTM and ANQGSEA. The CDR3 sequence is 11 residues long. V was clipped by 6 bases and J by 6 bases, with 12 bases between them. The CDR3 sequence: CSVGTQSEQYF. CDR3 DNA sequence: TGCAGCGTAGGGACGCAAAGCGAGCAGTACTTC.

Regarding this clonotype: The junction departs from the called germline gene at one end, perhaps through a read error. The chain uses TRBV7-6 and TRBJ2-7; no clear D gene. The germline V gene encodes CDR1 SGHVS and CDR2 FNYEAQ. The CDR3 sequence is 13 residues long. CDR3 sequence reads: CTSSLGVSYEQYF. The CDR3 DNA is TGTACCAGCAGCTTAGGCGTCTCCTACGAGCAGTACTTC.

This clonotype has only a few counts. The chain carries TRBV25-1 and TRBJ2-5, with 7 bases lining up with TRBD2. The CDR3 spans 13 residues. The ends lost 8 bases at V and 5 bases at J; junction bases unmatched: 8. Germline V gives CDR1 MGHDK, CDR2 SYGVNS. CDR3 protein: CASAVGGRETQYF. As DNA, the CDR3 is TGTGCCAGCGCCGTCGGGGGGAGGGAGACCCAGTACTTC.

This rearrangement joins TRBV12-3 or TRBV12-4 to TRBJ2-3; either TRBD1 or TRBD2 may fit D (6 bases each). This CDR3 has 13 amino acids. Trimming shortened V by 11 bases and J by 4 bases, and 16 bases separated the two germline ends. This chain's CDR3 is CAGGGGRADTQYF. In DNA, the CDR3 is TGTGCCGGAGGGGGAGGTAGAGCAGATACGCAGTATTTT.

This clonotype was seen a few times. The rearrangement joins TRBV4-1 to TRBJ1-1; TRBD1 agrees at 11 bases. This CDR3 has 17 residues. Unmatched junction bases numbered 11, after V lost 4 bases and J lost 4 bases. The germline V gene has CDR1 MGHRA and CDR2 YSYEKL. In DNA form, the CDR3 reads TGCGCCAGCAGCCCCCACGGACAGGGGGCGCGTGGCACTGAAGCTTTCTTT. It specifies CASSPHGQGARGTEAFF.

CDR3 loop: CASSQVWTDSEGEQYF. CDR3 in DNA: TGCGCCAGCAGCCAAGTTTGGACCGATTCGGAAGGCGAGCAGTACTTC. The V and J genes are TRBV4-1 and TRBJ2-7; D not resolved. The CDR3 has 16 amino acids. The V end was cut by 1 base, the J end by 6 bases, with 19 bases between. Germline lookup yields CDR1 MGHRA and CDR2 YSYEKL.

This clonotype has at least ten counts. CDR3 DNA sequence: TGCGCCAGCAGCCAAGAGATTTCTCTGCTAGCGGGAGTCCCTCAGGAGACCCAGTACTTC. The encoded protein is CASSQEISLLAGVPQETQYF. The chain links TRBV4-1 to TRBJ2-5; 10 bases match TRBD2. CDR3 length equals 20 residues. V was clipped by 0 bases and J by 5 bases; unmatched bases: 18. CDR1 is MGHRA and CDR2 is YSYEKL in the germline V gene.

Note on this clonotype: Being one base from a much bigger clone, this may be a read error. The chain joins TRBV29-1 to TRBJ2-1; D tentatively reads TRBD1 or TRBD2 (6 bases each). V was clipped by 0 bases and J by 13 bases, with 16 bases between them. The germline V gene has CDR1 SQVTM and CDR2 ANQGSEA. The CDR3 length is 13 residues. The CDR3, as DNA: TGCAGCGTTGAAGATGGAGGGGGTAAGACCCAGTTCTTC. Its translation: CSVEDGGGKTQFF.

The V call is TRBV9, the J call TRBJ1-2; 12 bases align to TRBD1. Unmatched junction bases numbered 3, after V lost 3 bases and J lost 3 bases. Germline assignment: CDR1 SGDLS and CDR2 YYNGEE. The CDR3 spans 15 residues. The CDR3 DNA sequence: TGTGCCAGCAGCGCCGGGACAGGGGGCGACTATGGCTACACCTTC. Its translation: CASSAGTGGDYGYTF.

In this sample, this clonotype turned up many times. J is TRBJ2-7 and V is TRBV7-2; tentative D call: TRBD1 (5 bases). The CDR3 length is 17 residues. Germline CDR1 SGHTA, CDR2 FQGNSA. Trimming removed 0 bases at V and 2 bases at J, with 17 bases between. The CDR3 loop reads CASSLAAQVVATYEQYF. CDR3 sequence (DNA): TGTGCCAGCAGCTTAGCGGCACAGGTAGTGGCTACCTACGAGCAGTACTTC. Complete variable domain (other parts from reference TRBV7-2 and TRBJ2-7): GAGVSQSPSNKVTEKGKDVELRCDPISGHTALYWYRQSLGQGLEFLIYFQGNSAPDKSGLPSDRFSAERTGGSVSTLTIQRTQQEDSAVYLCASSLAAQVVATYEQYFGPGTRLTVT.

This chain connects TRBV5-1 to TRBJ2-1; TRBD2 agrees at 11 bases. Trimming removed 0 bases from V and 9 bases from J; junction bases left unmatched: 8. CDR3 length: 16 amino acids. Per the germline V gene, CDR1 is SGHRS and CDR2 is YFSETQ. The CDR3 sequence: CASSLGITSGSGEQFF. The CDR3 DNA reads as TGCGCCAGCAGCTTGGGGATAACTAGCGGGAGTGGTGAGCAGTTCTTC.

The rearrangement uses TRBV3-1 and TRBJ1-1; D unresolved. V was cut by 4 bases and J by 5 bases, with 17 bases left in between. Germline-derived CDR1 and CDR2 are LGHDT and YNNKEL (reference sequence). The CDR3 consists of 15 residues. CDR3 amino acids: CASSLPFGPGTEAFF. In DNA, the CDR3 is TGTGCCAGCAGCCTGCCCTTTGGCCCGGGGACTGAAGCTTTCTTT.

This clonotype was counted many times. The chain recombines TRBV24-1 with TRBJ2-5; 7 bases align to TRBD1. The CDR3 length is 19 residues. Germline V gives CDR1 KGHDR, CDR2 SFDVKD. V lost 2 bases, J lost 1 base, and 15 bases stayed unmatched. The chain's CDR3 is CATSDSTHRGTVGQETQYF. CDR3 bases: TGTGCCACCAGTGATTCAACTCACCGTGGGACAGTAGGCCAAGAGACCCAGTACTTC.

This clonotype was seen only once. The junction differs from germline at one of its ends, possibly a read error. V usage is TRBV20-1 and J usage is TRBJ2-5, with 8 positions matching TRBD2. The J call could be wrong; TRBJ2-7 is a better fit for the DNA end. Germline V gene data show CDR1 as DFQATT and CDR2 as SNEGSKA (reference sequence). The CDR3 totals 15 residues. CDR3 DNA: TGCAGTGTTAGAGATCCTCGGGAGGGCCGAAACGAGCAGTACTTC. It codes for CSVRDPREGRNEQYF.

Written as DNA, the CDR3 is TGTGCCAGCAGCTACGGGACAGGTACGACTGAGCAGTTCTTC. This codes for CASSYGTGTTEQFF. This rearrangement joins TRBV7-2 to TRBJ2-1; TRBD1 matches at 8 bases. The germline V gene encodes CDR1 SGHTA and CDR2 FQGNSA. The CDR3 loop spans 14 amino acids. Unmatched junction bases numbered 8, after V lost 4 bases and J lost 9 bases.

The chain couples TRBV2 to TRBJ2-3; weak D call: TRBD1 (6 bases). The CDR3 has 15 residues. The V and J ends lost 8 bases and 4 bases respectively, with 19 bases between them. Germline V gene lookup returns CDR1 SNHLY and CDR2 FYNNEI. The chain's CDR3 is CASLRWGEGADTQYF. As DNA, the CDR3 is TGTGCCAGCCTGAGGTGGGGCGAGGGGGCAGATACGCAGTATTTT.

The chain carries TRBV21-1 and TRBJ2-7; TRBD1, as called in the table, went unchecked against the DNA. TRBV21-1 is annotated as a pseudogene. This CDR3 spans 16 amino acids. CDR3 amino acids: CASSATYRGRGYEQYF. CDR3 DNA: TGTGCCAGCAGCGCCACCTACAGGGGCCGGGGCTACGAGCAGTACTTC.

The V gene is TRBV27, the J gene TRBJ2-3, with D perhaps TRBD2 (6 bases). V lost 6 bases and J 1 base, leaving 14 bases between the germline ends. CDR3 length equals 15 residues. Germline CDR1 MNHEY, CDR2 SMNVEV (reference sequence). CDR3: CASRRGPGGTDTQYF. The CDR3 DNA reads TGTGCCAGCAGGCGGGGACCGGGAGGCACAGATACGCAGTATTTT.

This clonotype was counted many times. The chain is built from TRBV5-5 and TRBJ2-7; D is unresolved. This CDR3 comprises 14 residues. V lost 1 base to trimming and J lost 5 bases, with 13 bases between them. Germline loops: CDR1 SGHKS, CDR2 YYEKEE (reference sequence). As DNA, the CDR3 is TGTGCCAGCAGCTTGATAGGTGCGAAGAACGAGCAGTACTTC. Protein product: CASSLIGAKNEQYF.

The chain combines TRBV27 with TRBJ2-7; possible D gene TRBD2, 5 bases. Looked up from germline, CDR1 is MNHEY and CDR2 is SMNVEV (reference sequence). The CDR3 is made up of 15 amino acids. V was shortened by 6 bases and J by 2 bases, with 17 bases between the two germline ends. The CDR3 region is CASRSPGSSTYEQYF. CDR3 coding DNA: TGTGCCAGCAGGTCCCCGGGGAGTTCAACCTACGAGCAGTACTTC.